This T cell receptor (beta chain) was captured in a study of vaccination and CD4 T cells after COVID-19. This clonotype was seen a few times. What it binds is not known. This CDR3 is 13 amino acids long. J was trimmed by 1 base and V by 6 bases; bases with no gene match: 2. CDR1 and CDR2 (germline): MNHNS, SASEGT. Treatment given: roughly ten-day PBMC culture with coronavirus spike peptide pools or control peptides (ViraFEST assay). Scientists ran DNA taken from cultured CD4+ T cells through the Oncomine TCR Beta short-read assay for sequencing. TCRdb re-analysed the PCR reads in MiXCR, keeping a single row per CDR3 protein. The sample lists about 4,200 distinct CDR3 sequences; around 20% were seen once.

This TCR was sampled from a human donor who had recovered from COVID-19. The sequenced sample consisted of CD4+ T cells from blood, cultured in vitro. V and J are TRBV6-1 and TRBJ1-1, with 7 positions matching TRBD1. The CDR3 DNA is TGTGCCAGCAGCCGACAGGGGAACACTGAAGCTTTCTTT. Translation: CASSRQGNTEAFF.